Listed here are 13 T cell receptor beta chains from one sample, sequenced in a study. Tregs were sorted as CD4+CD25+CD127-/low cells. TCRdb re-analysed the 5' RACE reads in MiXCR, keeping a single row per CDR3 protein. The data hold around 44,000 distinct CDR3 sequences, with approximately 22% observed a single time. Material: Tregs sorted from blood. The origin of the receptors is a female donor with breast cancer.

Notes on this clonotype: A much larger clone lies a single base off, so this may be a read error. The CDR3 here is CAGSLGGTANTEAFF. The CDR3 bases are TGCGCCGGCAGCTTGGGGGGGACGGCGAACACTGAAGCTTTCTTT. The chain joins TRBV5-1 to TRBJ1-1, with D possibly being TRBD1 (5 bases). This CDR3 has 15 residues. Germline V gives CDR1 SGHRS, CDR2 YFSETQ.

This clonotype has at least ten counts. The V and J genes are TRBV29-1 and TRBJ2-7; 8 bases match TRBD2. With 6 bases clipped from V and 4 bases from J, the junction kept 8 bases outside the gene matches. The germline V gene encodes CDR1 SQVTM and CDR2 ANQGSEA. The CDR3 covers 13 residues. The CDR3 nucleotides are TGCAGCGTGAAAAGCGGGAGTCTTTACGAGCAGTACTTC. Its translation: CSVKSGSLYEQYF.

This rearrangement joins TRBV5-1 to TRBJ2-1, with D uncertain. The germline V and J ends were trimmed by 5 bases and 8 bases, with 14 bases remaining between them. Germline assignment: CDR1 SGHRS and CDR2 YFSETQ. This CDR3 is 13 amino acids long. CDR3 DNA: TGCGCCAGCAGTACCCCGGTCGTGGATGAGCAGTTCTTC. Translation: CASSTPVVDEQFF.

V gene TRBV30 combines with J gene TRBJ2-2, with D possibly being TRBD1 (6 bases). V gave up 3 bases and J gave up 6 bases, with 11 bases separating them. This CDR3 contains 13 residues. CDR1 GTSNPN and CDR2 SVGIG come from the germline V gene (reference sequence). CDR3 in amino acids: CAWSVRTAGELFF. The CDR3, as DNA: TGTGCCTGGAGCGTCCGGACAGCCGGGGAGCTGTTTTTT. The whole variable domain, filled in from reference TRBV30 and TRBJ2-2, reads SQTIHQWPATLVQPVGSPLSLECTVEGTSNPNLYWYRQAAGRGLQLLFYSVGIGQISSEVPQNLSASRPQDRQFILSSKKLLLSDSGFYLCAWSVRTAGELFFGEGSRLTVL.

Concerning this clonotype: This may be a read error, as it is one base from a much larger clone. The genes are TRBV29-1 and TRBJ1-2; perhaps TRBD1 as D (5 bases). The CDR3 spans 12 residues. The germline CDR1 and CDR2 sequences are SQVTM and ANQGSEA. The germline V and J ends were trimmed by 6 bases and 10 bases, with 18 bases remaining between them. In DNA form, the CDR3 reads TGCAGCGTGAAATACGGGGCTATCTTCTACACCTTC. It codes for CSVKYGAIFYTF.

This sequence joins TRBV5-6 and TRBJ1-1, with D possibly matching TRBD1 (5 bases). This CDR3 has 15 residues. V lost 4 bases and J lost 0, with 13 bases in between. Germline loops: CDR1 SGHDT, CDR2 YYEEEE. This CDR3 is CASSAGTAVNTEAFF. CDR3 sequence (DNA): TGTGCCAGCAGCGCGGGGACCGCGGTGAACACTGAAGCTTTCTTT.

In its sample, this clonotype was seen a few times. The CDR3 DNA reads TGTGCCAGCAGTTTTGCCACCGGGGAGCTGTTTTTT. Translating gives CASSFATGELFF. V is TRBV27 and J is TRBJ2-2, with unresolved D. Deletions cut 3 bases from V and 4 bases from J, with 3 bases between. The CDR3 spans 12 residues. CDR1 is MNHEY and CDR2 is SMNVEV in the germline V gene (reference sequence).

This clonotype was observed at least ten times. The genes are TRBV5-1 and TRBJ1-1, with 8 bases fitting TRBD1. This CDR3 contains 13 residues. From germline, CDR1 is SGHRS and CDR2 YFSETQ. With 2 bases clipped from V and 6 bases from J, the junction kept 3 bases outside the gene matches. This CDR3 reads CASSFDRGAEAFF. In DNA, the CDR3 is TGCGCCAGCAGCTTCGACAGGGGCGCTGAAGCTTTCTTT.

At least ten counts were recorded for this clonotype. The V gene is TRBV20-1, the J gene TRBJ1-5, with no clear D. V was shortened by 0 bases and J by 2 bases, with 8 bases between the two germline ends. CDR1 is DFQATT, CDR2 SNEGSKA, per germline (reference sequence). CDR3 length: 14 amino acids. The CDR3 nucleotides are TGCAGTGCTAGAGATCTCCAGGGCAATCAGCCCCAGCATTTT. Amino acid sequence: CSARDLQGNQPQHF.

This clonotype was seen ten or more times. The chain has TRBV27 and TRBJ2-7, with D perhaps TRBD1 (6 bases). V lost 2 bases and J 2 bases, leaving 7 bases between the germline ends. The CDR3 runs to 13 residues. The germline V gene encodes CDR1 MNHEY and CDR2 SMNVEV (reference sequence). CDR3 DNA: TGTGCCAGCAGTTTAGGACAGACCTACGAGCAGTACTTC. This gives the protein CASSLGQTYEQYF.

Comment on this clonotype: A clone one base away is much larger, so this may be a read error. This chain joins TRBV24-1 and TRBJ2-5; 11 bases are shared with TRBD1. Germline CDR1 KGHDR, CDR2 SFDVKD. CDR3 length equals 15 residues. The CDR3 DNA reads TGTGCCACCAGTGACCCGTGGGACAGGGGGGAGACCCAGCACTTC. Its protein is CATSDPWDRGETQHF.

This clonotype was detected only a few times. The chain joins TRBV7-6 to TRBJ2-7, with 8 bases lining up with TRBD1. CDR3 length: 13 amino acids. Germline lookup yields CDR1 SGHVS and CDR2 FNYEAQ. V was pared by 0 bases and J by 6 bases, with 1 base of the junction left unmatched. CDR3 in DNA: TGTGCCAGCAGCTTAGCCCAGGGGGCCGAGCAGTACTTC. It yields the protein CASSLAQGAEQYF.

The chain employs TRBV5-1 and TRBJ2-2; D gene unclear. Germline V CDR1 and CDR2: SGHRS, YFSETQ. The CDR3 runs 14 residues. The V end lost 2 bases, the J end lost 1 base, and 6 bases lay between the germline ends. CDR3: CASSLERNTGELFF. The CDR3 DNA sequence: TGCGCCAGCAGCTTAGAGAGGAACACCGGGGAGCTGTTTTTT.